This T cell receptor (beta chain) was found in a study of Graves' ophthalmopathy and Graves' hyperthyroidism. The CDR3 runs to 13 residues. Germline assignment: CDR1 LNHNV and CDR2 YYDKDF (reference sequence). V was clipped by 5 bases and J by 6 bases; unmatched bases: 4. TCR beta CDR3 amplification used RNA transcripts. Following a first-round RT-PCR that used HTBI primers, a second-round multiplex PCR was carried out. TCRdb re-called the multiplex PCR reads with MiXCR, one entry per CDR3 protein. The table has 240,000 or so distinct CDR3 sequences, around 50% seen once. This clonotype was detected once.

The sequence was collected from an adult man with Graves' ophthalmopathy. The sequencing input was peripheral blood. The V call is TRBV15, the J call TRBJ2-7; 10 positions match TRBD2. The CDR3 nucleotides are TGTGCCACCAGCTCGTTAGCGGGGGGCGAGCAGTACTTC. Protein sequence: CATSSLAGGEQYF.